This T cell receptor beta chain was profiled in a study of T cell responses to AZD1222 COVID-19 vaccine. Combined were second doses at about 4 or about 12 weeks. The CDR3 is 14 residues long. Trimming cost V 3 bases and J 6 bases; bases outside gene matches: 2. Germline CDR1 reads MDHEN; CDR2 reads SYDVKM. Study results and caveats: Most donors were white British and more were female, and clonal diversity was possibly underestimated. No day 14 peak samples; only post-peak repertoires were characterized. Among vaccine-associated CD4 TCRs, coverage spanned spike, with dominance at 160-218 and 743-854.

In the case of this clone: What it binds is not known.

This table comes from immunoSEQ multiplex PCR, and its TCRdb copy is limited to in-frame clones, with some not included. The sample shows under 150,000 clones, approximately 87% of them seen only once. The rearrangement uses TRBV28 and TRBJ2-1; 10 nucleotides agree with TRBD2. This specimen consisted of peripheral blood, obtained 28 days after the second AZD1222 dose. The TCR was taken from an adult who received the AZD1222 COVID-19 vaccine. The DNA of the CDR3 is TGTGCCAGCAGTTTTACTAGCGGGGCCAATGAGCAGTTCTTC. It codes for CASSFTSGANEQFF.